The rows below give T cell receptor beta chains drawn from one sample of a study of blood T cells in healthy people across ages. TCRdb reanalysed the 5' RACE reads using MiXCR and keeps one entry per CDR3 protein. The data hold some 940,000 distinct CDR3 sequences, with almost 30% observed a single time. These data also featured in a second study, about T cells of mothers and their children.

Sequencing was performed on blood. These receptors were obtained from a woman aged 40 to 50 in good health. The CDR3 runs from the conserved cysteine through the conserved F or W. Fields, in order: clone size, J gene, V gene, D gene, CDR3 DNA, CDR3 protein. A D gene is named only where the DNA matches it firmly. Size is omitted from some rows. Given values are once, few, many or a class for expanded clones.

-,TRBJ2-1,TRBV20-1,TRBD1,TGCAGTGCTAGAGGCGGGACAGGGTGGTATGAGCAGTTCTTC,CSARGGTGWYEQFF
once,TRBJ2-6,TRBV18,-,TGTGCCAGCCCACCTACCAGGAGGCAGGGCTCCGGGGCCAACGTCCTGACTTTC,CASPPTRRQGSGANVLTF
-,TRBJ1-5,TRBV7-8,-,TGTACCAGCAGCTTCGGGCAGCTCCTAAATCAGCCCCAGCATTTT,CTSSFGQLLNQPQHF
-,TRBJ2-1,TRBV15,-,TGTGCCACCAGCAGAGGGGCAGGGACGAATGAGCAGTTCTTC,CATSRGAGTNEQFF
-,TRBJ2-7,TRBV4-2,-,TGTGCCAGCAGCCAAGTCCGGGCTCCGGGCGAGCAGTACTTC,CASSQVRAPGEQYF
many,TRBJ2-7,TRBV20-1,-,TGCAGTGCTAGGGCCCCTCGCGGGGTCAACTACGAGCAGTACTTC,CSARAPRGVNYEQYF
few,TRBJ1-1,TRBV7-2,TRBD1,TGTGCCAGCAGCCGGGACAGTATAACTGAAGCTTTCTTT,CASSRDSITEAFF
-,TRBJ2-7,TRBV6-1,-,TGTGCCAGCAGGCCCCCCCGGGCAGGGGTCCACGAGCAGTACTTC,CASRPPRAGVHEQYF
few,TRBJ1-1,TRBV6-1,-,TGTGCCAGCGGTCCTCCTGGCTGGAACACTGAAGCTTTCTTT,CASGPPGWNTEAFF
few,TRBJ2-1,TRBV7-3,-,TGTGCCAGCAGCGACCCAGCGGTGCTCTACAATGAGCAGTTCTTC,CASSDPAVLYNEQFF
-,TRBJ2-5,TRBV20-1,TRBD1,TGCAGTGCTAGAGAGTGGGACAGGGGGACGAAGACCCAGTACTTC,CSAREWDRGTKTQYF
-,TRBJ2-2,TRBV4-2,-,TGTGCCAGCAGCCAAGACGGGACTCTAACCGGGGAGCTGTTTTTT,CASSQDGTLTGELFF
many,TRBJ2-7,TRBV3-1,TRBD1,TGTGCCAGCAGCCAAGGAGGACAGGGGGCATTTTACGAGCAGTACTTC,CASSQGGQGAFYEQYF
-,TRBJ1-2,TRBV12-3/TRBV12-4,TRBD1,TGTGCCAGCAGCCGGACAGGGGTGGCCTATGGCTACACCTTC,CASSRTGVAYGYTF
few,TRBJ2-3,TRBV7-8,-,TGTGCCAGCAGCTTATTCGGGGCGGATACGCAGTATTTT,CASSLFGADTQYF
many,TRBJ2-1,TRBV7-6,-,TGTGCCAGCAGCTTAGCCCCTGCGGGGGCTTCCTACAATGAGCAGTTCTTC,CASSLAPAGASYNEQFF
few,TRBJ1-1,TRBV4-2,-,TGTGCCAGCAGCCAAGATACGGCAGCTTTCTTT,CASSQDTAAFF
many,TRBJ2-5,TRBV5-5,-,TGTGCCAGCAGCTTGAGGGTTACCCAAGAGACCCAGTACTTC,CASSLRVTQETQYF
-,TRBJ2-1,TRBV4-1,TRBD2,TGCGCCAGCAGCCAAGATCAACGGGGGGCCTACAATGAGCAGTTCTTC,CASSQDQRGAYNEQFF
-,TRBJ2-1,TRBV20-1,TRBD1,TGCAGGGCTGACAGGGGATCTTACAATGAGCAGTTCTTC,CRADRGSYNEQFF
few,TRBJ2-1,TRBV4-2,TRBD2,TGTGCCAGCTCAGGGACTAGCGGGGGGCCCTCCTACAATGAGCAGTTCTTC,CASSGTSGGPSYNEQFF
-,TRBJ1-1,TRBV28,TRBD1,TGTGCCATCGGACAGGGGATGGGCGAAGCTGAAGCTTTCTTT,CAIGQGMGEAEAFF
few,TRBJ2-2,TRBV4-3,-,TGCGCCGGCAGCCAAGAAGGGGTCTTTGGGATTGACGACTCCGGGGAGCTGTTTTTT,CAGSQEGVFGIDDSGELFF
-,TRBJ2-3,TRBV20-1,TRBD2,TGCAGTGCTAAGTCCGGGGGGGACATTAGCACAGATACGCAGTATTTT,CSAKSGGDISTDTQYF
few,TRBJ1-5,TRBV4-3,-,TGCGCCAGCAGCCAAGAAAGGCAGGGACAGCCCCAGCATTTT,CASSQERQGQPQHF
-,TRBJ1-4,TRBV4-3,TRBD1,TGCGCCAGCAGCCGGGGAGGGGGGACAGGGAAGAGGACTAATGAAAAACTGTTTTTT,CASSRGGGTGKRTNEKLFF